These T cell receptor beta chains were read from a single sample in a study of Graves' ophthalmopathy and Graves' hyperthyroidism. Each CDR3 protein gets one entry after TCRdb re-called the multiplex PCR reads with MiXCR. This sample carries 450,000 to 600,000 distinct CDR3 sequences, roughly 40% of them seen once, and the ten largest clones take roughly 4%. Material for sequencing was peripheral blood or thyroid tissue (not recorded which). These receptors were collected from an adult man with Graves' hyperthyroidism. CDR3s include the opening cysteine and the closing phenylalanine or tryptophan. D genes are given only for firm matches. A clone size is listed for some rows: how often the clone was seen (once, few, many), or a class if it is expanded.

J,D,size,V,DNA,CDR3
TRBJ2-1,NA,NA,TRBV7-9,TGTGCCAGCAGCCCCCCCGTCGCGGCTTACAATGAGCAGTTCTTC,CASSPPVAAYNEQFF
TRBJ2-7,NA,NA,TRBV2,TGTGCCAGCATCGCATCCGGGACACTCGCCTACGAGCAGTACTTC,CASIASGTLAYEQYF
TRBJ1-2,NA,many,TRBV29-1,TGCAGCGTTGAGGGAGCGTATGGCTACACCTTC,CSVEGAYGYTF
TRBJ1-2,TRBD1,many,TRBV5-8,TGTGCCAGCAGCCCTAGACCAGGGGGATATGGCTACACCTTC,CASSPRPGGYGYTF
TRBJ1-4,TRBD1,NA,TRBV29-1,TGCAGCGTTGAAGATCACAGGGGGACGGGTGAAAAACTGTTTTTT,CSVEDHRGTGEKLFF
TRBJ1-2,NA,NA,TRBV5-1,TGCGCCAGCAGCTCCCCGGGATCTTATGGCTACACCTTC,CASSSPGSYGYTF
TRBJ2-7,TRBD1,many,TRBV5-1,TGCGCCAGCAGCCTGAGACAGGGAGCTTACGAGCAGTACTTC,CASSLRQGAYEQYF
TRBJ1-5,NA,few,TRBV6-5,TGTGCCAGCAGTGAAGCGGGGGGGCCTCGGCCCCAGCATTTT,CASSEAGGPRPQHF
TRBJ2-5,TRBD2,many,TRBV7-9,TGTGCCAGCAGCTTAGGTACTCTCCCTAGCGGGGGATACCAAGAGACCCAGTACTTC,CASSLGTLPSGGYQETQYF
TRBJ2-2,TRBD1,many,TRBV4-1,TGCGCCAGCGGACCGGGACAGGGGGCCACCGGGGAGCTGTTTTTT,CASGPGQGATGELFF
TRBJ1-4,NA,many,TRBV29-1,TGCAGCGCGCGGGGAGTCAGTGAAAAACTGTTTTTT,CSARGVSEKLFF
TRBJ2-5,TRBD2,many,TRBV6-1,TGTGCCAGCAGTGAGCGGGGGAATGGGTGGACCCAGTACTTC,CASSERGNGWTQYF
TRBJ2-5,NA,NA,TRBV2,TGTGCCAGCAGTGGAGGGAGCAATCAGCCCCAGTACTTC,CASSGGSNQPQYF
TRBJ2-7,NA,many,TRBV7-9,TGTGCCAGCAGCTTAGAGTACGAGCAGTACTTC,CASSLEYEQYF
TRBJ1-1,NA,many,TRBV6-6,TGTGCCAGCAGACACCCAGGGAACACTGAAGCTTTCTTT,CASRHPGNTEAFF
TRBJ2-1,NA,NA,TRBV10-2,TGTGCCAGCAGTAGGGTAAGGTTCAATGAGCAGTTCTTC,CASSRVRFNEQFF
TRBJ1-5,NA,NA,TRBV20-1,TGCAGTGCAGAATCGACTAGCGAGGTCTATGAGCATTTT,CSAESTSEVYEHF
TRBJ2-2,NA,NA,TRBV2,TGTGCCAGCAGTTTATGGTTGAACACCGGGGAGCTGTTTTTT,CASSLWLNTGELFF
TRBJ1-5,NA,NA,TRBV29-1,TGCAGCAGTTCGGCAGGGATCAGTCAGCCCCAGCATTTT,CSSSAGISQPQHF
TRBJ1-1,NA,NA,TRBV25-1,TGTGCCAGCCAAGAACAGGAGAGCACTGAAGCTTTCTTT,CASQEQESTEAFF
TRBJ2-7,NA,many,TRBV12-3/TRBV12-4,TGCGCCAGCAGCTTAGTGGGCGAGCAGTACTTC,CASSLVGEQYF
TRBJ1-2,NA,NA,TRBV5-1,TGCGCCAGCAGCGTTGGGGGGGGCAGAAACTATGGCTACACCTTC,CASSVGGGRNYGYTF
TRBJ1-3,NA,NA,TRBV28,TGTGCCAGCAGTCAAGACAGGCTCCTGTCTGGAAACACCATATATTTT,CASSQDRLLSGNTIYF
TRBJ2-7,NA,few,TRBV6-6,TGTGCCAGCAGTTACTCGAGTCTGGGGAGCAGCGAGCAGTACTTC,CASSYSSLGSSEQYF
TRBJ1-1,NA,few,TRBV7-9,TGTGCCAGCAGCTTAGTTCCGGGGGTGAACACTGAAGCTTTCTTT,CASSLVPGVNTEAFF
TRBJ2-1,NA,NA,TRBV29-1,TGCAGCGTTGGCCCCGGGGTCGGCTACAATGAGCAGTTCTTC,CSVGPGVGYNEQFF
TRBJ1-4,TRBD1,NA,TRBV29-1,TGCAGCGTTACCGGGACAGGGACATACAATGAAAAACTGTTTTTT,CSVTGTGTYNEKLFF
TRBJ1-1,NA,NA,TRBV20-1,TGCAGTGCCAAACGGGTGAGAGACACTGAAGCTTTCTTT,CSAKRVRDTEAFF
TRBJ1-1,NA,NA,TRBV5-1,TGCGCCAGCAGCTTGCTCAGCTCGAACACTGAAGCTTTCTTT,CASSLLSSNTEAFF
TRBJ2-6,TRBD1,NA,TRBV29-1,TGCAGCGTTACGACAGGGGGCTATGGGGCCAACGTCCTGACTTTC,CSVTTGGYGANVLTF
TRBJ2-1,TRBD1,NA,TRBV5-5,TGTGCCAGCAGCGTAGTAGGGGGCCCCTACAATGAGCAGTTCTTC,CASSVVGGPYNEQFF
TRBJ2-7,TRBD2,many,TRBV5-1,TGCGCCAGCAGCTCTTTAGGGACTAGCGGGAGCTACGAGCAGTACTTC,CASSSLGTSGSYEQYF
TRBJ2-7,TRBD2,NA,TRBV7-9,TGTGCCAGCAGATCTCCGCCGGGACTAGATGGTGAGCAGTACTTC,CASRSPPGLDGEQYF
TRBJ2-5,TRBD1,many,TRBV13,TGTGCCAGCAGCTTAGGGGACAGGGGGAGAGAGACCCAGTACTTC,CASSLGDRGRETQYF
TRBJ1-1,TRBD1,many,TRBV20-1,TGCAGTGCTAGCCGGACAGGCACTGAAGCTTTCTTT,CSASRTGTEAFF
TRBJ2-7,NA,many,TRBV10-3,TGTGCCATCACTAAGGATGGGTTGAGCTCCTACGAGCAGTACTTC,CAITKDGLSSYEQYF
TRBJ2-5,NA,NA,TRBV9,TGTGCCAGCAGCCCATATTCCGGGGCCTTAAGCCGCCAGTACTTC,CASSPYSGALSRQYF
TRBJ1-2,TRBD1,NA,TRBV28,TGTGCCAGCAGCCTTTCAGGGGGACAGACAGATGGCTACACCTTC,CASSLSGGQTDGYTF
TRBJ2-5,TRBD2,many,TRBV6-1,TGTGCCAGCAGTTACGGTCTAGCGGGAGTAGCTGGGACCCAGTACTTC,CASSYGLAGVAGTQYF
TRBJ2-5,NA,many,TRBV6-1,TGTGCCACTTGGGACTGGCTACAAGAGACCCAGTACTTC,CATWDWLQETQYF
TRBJ1-2,NA,NA,TRBV27,TGTGCCAGCAGTTTACCAACAGGGAACTATAGCTACACCTTC,CASSLPTGNYSYTF
TRBJ2-3,TRBD2,NA,TRBV2,TGTGCCAGCTTGCCTAGCGGGGTAACTAGCACAGATACGCAGTATTTT,CASLPSGVTSTDTQYF
TRBJ1-2,NA,many,TRBV7-9,TGTGCCAGCAGCTTAACTTGGGGCTACACCTTC,CASSLTWGYTF
TRBJ1-1,TRBD1,once,TRBV19,TGTGCCAGTAAGTCGGCGGACAGGGGAATTGTCAACACTGAAGCTTTCTTT,CASKSADRGIVNTEAFF
TRBJ1-5,NA,many,TRBV7-9,TGTGCCAGCAGCTCCTTGGGCGGTACCAATCAGCCCCAGCATTTT,CASSSLGGTNQPQHF
TRBJ2-5,NA,NA,TRBV20-1,TGCAGTGCTAGAGCGGGGGCAGGGAGCAATCAGCCCCAGTACTTC,CSARAGAGSNQPQYF
TRBJ1-1,NA,once,TRBV2,TGTGCCAGCAGTGAGCGAACAACTAATGAAGCTTTCTTT,CASSERTTNEAFF
TRBJ2-7,NA,many,TRBV7-9,TGTGCCAGCAGTGGAGGGGGCGAGCAGTACTTC,CASSGGGEQYF
TRBJ1-4,NA,many,TRBV5-5,TGTGCCAGCAGCGCCTCGAGGTTGGGGGAGGCGGACGAAAAACTGTTTTTT,CASSASRLGEADEKLFF